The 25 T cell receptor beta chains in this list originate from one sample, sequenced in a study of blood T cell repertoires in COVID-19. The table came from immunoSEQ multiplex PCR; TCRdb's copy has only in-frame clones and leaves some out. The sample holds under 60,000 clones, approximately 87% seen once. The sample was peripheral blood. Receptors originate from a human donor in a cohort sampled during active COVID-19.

The CDR3 coding sequence is TGTGCCAGCAGCTCATTAGACAGGGGGCTTGCTTTCTTT. Translating it yields CASSSLDRGLAFF. The J gene is TRBJ1-1, the V gene TRBV7-8, with TRBD1 identical over 10 bases. This CDR3 spans 13 amino acids. The junction had 7 bases not matched to a gene; V was cut back by 4 bases and J by 11 bases. Germline CDR1 and CDR2: SGHVS and FQNEAQ.

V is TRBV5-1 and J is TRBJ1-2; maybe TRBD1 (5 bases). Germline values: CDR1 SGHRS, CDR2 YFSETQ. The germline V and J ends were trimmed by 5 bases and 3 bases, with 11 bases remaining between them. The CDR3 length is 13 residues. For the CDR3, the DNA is TGCGCCAGCAGGTCAGGGAGGGACTATGGCTACACCTTC. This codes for CASRSGRDYGYTF.

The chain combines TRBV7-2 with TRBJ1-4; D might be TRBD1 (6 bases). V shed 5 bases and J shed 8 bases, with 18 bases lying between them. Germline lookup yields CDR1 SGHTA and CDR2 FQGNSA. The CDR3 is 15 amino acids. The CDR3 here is CASSPRNDRREKLFF. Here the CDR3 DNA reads TGTGCCAGCAGCCCAAGGAACGACAGGCGGGAAAAACTGTTTTTT.

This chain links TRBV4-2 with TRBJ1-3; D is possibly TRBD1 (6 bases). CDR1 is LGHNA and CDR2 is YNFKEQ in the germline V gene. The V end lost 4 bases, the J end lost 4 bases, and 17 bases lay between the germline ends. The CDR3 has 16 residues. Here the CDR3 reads CASSRTVTRAGNTIYF. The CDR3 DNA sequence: TGTGCCAGCAGCCGGACAGTAACCCGGGCCGGAAACACCATATATTTT.

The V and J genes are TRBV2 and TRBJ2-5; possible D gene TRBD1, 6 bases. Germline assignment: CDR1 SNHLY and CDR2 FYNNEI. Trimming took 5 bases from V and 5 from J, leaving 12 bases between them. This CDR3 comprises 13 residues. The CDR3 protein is CASSTGRWETQYF. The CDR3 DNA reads TGTGCCAGCAGTACAGGGAGATGGGAGACCCAGTACTTC.

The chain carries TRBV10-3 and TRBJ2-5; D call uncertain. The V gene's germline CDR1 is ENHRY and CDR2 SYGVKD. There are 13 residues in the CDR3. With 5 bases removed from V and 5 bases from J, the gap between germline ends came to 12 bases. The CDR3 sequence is CAISFTGEETQYF. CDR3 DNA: TGTGCCATCAGTTTCACGGGTGAGGAGACCCAGTACTTC.

CDR3 bases: TGTGCCAGCTCCGGGGGAAGCCGGGGTTCACCCCTCCACTTT. The encoded protein is CASSGGSRGSPLHF. This chain links TRBV6-5 with TRBJ1-6, with D perhaps TRBD1 (5 bases). The length of the CDR3 is 14 residues. Germline V CDR1 and CDR2: MNHEY, SVGAGI. Trimming removed 8 bases from V and 9 bases from J, with 17 bases in between.

The CDR3, as DNA: TGCGCCAGCAGCTTGCAGGGAAGCTCTGGAAACACCATATATTTT. This codes for CASSLQGSSGNTIYF. The gene calls are TRBV5-1 and TRBJ1-3; the D gene is possibly TRBD1 (5 bases). The length of the CDR3 is 15 residues. CDR1 and CDR2 from the germline V gene are SGHRS and YFSETQ. V lost 1 base and J 0 bases, leaving 8 bases between the germline ends.

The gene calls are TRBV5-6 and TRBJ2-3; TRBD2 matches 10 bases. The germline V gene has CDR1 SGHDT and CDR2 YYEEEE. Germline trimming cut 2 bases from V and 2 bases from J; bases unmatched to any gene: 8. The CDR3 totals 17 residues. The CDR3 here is CASSLRGTSAITDTQYF. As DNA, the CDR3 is TGTGCCAGCAGCTTACGAGGGACTAGCGCGATCACAGATACGCAGTATTTT. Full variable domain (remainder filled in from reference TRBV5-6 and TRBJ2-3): DAGVTQSPTHLIKTRGQQVTLRCSPKSGHDTVSWYQQALGQGPQFIFQYYEEEERQRGNFPDRFSGHQFPNYSSELNVNALLLGDSALYLCASSLRGTSAITDTQYFGPGTRLTVL.

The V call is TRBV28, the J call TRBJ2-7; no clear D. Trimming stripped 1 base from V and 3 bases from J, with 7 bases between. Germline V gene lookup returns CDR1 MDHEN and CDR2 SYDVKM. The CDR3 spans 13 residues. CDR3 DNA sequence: TGTGCCAGCAGTTTATACACTAACTACGAGCAGTACTTC. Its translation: CASSLYTNYEQYF.

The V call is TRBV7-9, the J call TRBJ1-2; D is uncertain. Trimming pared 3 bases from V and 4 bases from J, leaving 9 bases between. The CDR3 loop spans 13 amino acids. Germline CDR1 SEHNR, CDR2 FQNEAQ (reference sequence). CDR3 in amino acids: CASSLGRFYGYTF. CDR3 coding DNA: TGTGCCAGCAGCTTGGGCAGGTTCTATGGCTACACCTTC.

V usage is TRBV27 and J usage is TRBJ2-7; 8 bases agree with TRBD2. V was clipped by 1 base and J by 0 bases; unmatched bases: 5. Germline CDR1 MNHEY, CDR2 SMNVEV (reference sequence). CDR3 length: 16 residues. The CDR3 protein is CASSLYPGGGSYEQYF. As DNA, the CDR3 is TGTGCCAGCAGTTTATATCCGGGAGGGGGCTCCTACGAGCAGTACTTC.

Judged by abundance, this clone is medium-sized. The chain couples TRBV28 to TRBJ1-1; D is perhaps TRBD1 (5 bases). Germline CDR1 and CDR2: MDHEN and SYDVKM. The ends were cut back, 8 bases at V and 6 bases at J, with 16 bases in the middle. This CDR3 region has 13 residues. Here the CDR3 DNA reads TGTGCCAGCGGTGGGGTCGGGACTGCTGAAGCTTTCTTT. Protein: CASGGVGTAEAFF.

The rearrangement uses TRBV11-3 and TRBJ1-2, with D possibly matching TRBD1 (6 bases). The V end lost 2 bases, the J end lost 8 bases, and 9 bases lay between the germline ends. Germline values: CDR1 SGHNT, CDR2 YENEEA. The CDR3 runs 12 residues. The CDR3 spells CASSLKGEGYTF. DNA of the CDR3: TGTGCCAGCAGCTTAAAGGGGGAAGGCTACACCTTC.

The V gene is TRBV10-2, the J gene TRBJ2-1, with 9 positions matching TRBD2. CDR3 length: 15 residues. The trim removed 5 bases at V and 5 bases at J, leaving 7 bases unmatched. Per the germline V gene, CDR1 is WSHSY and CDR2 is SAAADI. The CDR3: CASSRTSGGNNEQFF. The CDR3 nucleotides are TGCGCCAGCAGTAGGACCAGCGGGGGGAACAATGAGCAGTTCTTC.

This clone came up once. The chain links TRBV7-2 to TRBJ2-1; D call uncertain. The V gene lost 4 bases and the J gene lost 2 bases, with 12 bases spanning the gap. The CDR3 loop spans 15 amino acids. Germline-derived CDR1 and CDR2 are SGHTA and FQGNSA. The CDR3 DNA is TGTGCCAGCAGCTCTACAGTATTGACCTACAATGAGCAGTTCTTC. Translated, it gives CASSSTVLTYNEQFF. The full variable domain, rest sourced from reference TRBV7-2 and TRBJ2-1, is GAGVSQSPSNKVTEKGKDVELRCDPISGHTALYWYRQSLGQGLEFLIYFQGNSAPDKSGLPSDRFSAERTGGSVSTLTIQRTQQEDSAVYLCASSSTVLTYNEQFFGPGTRLTVL.

CDR3 nucleotides: TGTGCCAGCAGCTTGGCCGGGAATAATGAGCAGTTCTTC. It codes for CASSLAGNNEQFF. J is TRBJ2-1 and V is TRBV7-8; tentatively, D is TRBD2 (5 bases). In germline, CDR1 is SGHVS, CDR2 FQNEAQ. Trimming removed 3 bases from V and 7 bases from J, with 10 bases in between. There are 13 residues in the CDR3.

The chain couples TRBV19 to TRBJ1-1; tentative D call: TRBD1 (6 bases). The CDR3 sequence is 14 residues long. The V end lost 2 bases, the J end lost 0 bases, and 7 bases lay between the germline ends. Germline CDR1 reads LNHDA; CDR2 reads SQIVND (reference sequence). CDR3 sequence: CASSIQGLNTEAFF. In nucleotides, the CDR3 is TGTGCCAGTAGTATACAGGGGTTGAACACTGAAGCTTTCTTT.

The CDR3 nucleotides read TGTGCCAGCAGTGGTAATTTAGATGGCTACACCTTC. It encodes CASSGNLDGYTF. J is TRBJ1-2 and V is TRBV7-2, with D hard to call. Trimming cost V 6 bases and J 6 bases, with 11 bases left between them. CDR1 and CDR2 from the germline V gene are SGHTA and FQGNSA. The CDR3 runs to 12 residues.

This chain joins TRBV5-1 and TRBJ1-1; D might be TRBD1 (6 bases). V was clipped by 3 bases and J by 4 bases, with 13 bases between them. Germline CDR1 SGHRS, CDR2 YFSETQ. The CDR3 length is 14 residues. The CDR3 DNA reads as TGCGCCAGCAGCTCAGGGGAAGTCGTCACTGAAGCTTTCTTT. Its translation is CASSSGEVVTEAFF.

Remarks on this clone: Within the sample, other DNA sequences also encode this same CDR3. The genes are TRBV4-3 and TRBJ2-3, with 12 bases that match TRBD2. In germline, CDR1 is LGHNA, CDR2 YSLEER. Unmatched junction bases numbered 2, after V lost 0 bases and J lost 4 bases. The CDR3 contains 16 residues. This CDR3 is CASSQDLAGGPDTQYF. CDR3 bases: TGCGCCAGCAGCCAAGATCTAGCGGGGGGGCCAGATACGCAGTATTTT.

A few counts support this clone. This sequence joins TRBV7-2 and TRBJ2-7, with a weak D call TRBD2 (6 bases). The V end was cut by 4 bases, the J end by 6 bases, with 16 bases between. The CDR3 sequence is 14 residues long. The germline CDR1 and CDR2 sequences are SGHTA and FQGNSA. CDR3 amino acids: CASSSTGLSPEQYF. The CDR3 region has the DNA TGTGCCAGCAGCTCAACGGGACTCTCACCCGAGCAGTACTTC.

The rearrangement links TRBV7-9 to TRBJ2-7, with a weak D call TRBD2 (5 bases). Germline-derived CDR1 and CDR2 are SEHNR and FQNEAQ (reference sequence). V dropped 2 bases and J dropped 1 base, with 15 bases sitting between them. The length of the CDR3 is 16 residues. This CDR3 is CASSLSSEPGSYEQYF. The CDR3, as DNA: TGTGCCAGCAGCTTATCTTCAGAACCGGGGTCCTACGAGCAGTACTTC.

The CDR3 sequence: CASSVSGGSNQPQHF. The CDR3 DNA follows: TGTGCCAGCAGCGTAAGTGGGGGGAGCAATCAGCCCCAGCATTTT. J is TRBJ1-5 and V is TRBV5-5; D may be TRBD1 (5 bases). CDR1 is SGHKS, CDR2 YYEKEE, per germline (reference sequence). The CDR3 has 15 residues. The V end lost 4 bases, the J end lost 1 base, and 12 bases lay between the germline ends. Based on the CDR3 plus reference TRBV5-5 and TRBJ1-5, the full variable domain is DAGVTQSPTHLIKTRGQQVTLRCSPISGHKSVSWYQQVLGQGPQFIFQYYEKEERGRGNFPDRFSARQFPNYSSELNVNALLLGDSALYLCASSVSGGSNQPQHFGDGTRLSIL.

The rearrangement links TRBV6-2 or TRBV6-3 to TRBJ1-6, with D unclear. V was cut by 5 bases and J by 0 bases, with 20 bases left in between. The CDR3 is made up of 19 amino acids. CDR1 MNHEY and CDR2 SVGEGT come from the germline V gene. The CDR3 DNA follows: TGTGCCAGCAGTCCCTCCTCCCTCTGGAGGGTCTCCTATAATTCACCCCTCCACTTT. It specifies CASSPSSLWRVSYNSPLHF.